The clone carrying this TCR beta chain was found a few times. This record comes from a study of blood T cell repertoires in COVID-19. Overall study context: Some COVID-19 samples were acute and others convalescent; all came from the United States, Italy and Spain. PBMCs, B-cell-depleted T cells, or T cells were the source of the cDNA or gDNA that made up the material.

Original methodology: From reference gene primer amplification, estimates of nucleated cell counts were derived. Using immunoSEQ multiplex PCR, the repertoire was profiled, and TCRdb retains in-frame clones only, with some absent. Clonal size and the V and J genes are those of that table, whereas D and trimming came from the DNA. The profile covers about 140,000 clones, with over 60% appearing a single time and over 2.5% taken by the ten largest. Symptom resolution, clearance, or two negative PCRs marked donors in Cohort 3 as recovered. The germline V gene has CDR1 MDHEN and CDR2 SYDVKM. The CDR3 has 13 amino acids.

Source material: PBMCs or T cells enriched from blood (not recorded which). The chain carries TRBV28 and TRBJ2-3, with TRBD2 matching 7 bases. This receptor was taken from a woman aged 50 to 60 who had recovered from COVID-19. For the CDR3, the DNA is TGTGCAACTCAGCGGGGAAACACAGATACGCAGTATTTT. Protein: CATQRGNTDTQYF.